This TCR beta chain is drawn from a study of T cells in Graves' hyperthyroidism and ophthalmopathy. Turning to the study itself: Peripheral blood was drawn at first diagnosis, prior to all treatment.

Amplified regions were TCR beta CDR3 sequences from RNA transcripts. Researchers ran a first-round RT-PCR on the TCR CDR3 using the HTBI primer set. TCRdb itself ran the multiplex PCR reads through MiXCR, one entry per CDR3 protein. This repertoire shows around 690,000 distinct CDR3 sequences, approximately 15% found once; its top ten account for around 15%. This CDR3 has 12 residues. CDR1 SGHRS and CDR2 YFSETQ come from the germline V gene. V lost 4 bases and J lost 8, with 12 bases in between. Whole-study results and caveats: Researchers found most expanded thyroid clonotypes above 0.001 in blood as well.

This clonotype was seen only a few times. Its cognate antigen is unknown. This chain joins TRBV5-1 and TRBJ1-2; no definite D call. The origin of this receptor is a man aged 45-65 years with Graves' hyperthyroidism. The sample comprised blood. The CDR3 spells CASSQQHGGYTF. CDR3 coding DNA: TGCGCCAGCAGCCAGCAGCACGGGGGCTACACCTTC.